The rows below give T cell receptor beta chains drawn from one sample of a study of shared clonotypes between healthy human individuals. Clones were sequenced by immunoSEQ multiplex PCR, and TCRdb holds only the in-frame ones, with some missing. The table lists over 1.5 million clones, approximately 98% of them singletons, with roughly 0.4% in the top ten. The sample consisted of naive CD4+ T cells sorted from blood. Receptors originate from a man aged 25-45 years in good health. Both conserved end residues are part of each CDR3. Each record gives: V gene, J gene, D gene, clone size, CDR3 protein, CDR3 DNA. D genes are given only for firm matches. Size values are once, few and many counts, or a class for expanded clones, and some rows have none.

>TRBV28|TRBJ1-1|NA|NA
CASNSRGTEAFF
TGTGCCAGCAATTCCAGGGGAACTGAAGCTTTCTTT
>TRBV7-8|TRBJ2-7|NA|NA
CASSPLREQGPYEQYF
TGTGCCAGCAGCCCCCTCCGGGAGCAGGGTCCGTACGAGCAGTACTTC
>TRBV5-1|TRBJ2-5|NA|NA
CASSSLEGKQETQYF
TGCGCCAGCAGCTCCCTTGAAGGTAAGCAAGAGACCCAGTACTTC
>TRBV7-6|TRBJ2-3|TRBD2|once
CASSLAPSGSRGTQYF
TGTGCCAGCAGCTTAGCCCCTAGCGGGAGCCGGGGTACGCAGTATTTT
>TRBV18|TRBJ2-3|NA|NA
CASSPSGSTDTQYF
TGTGCCAGCTCACCGTCGGGGAGCACAGATACGCAGTATTTT
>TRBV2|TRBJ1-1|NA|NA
CARNQQGTSTEAFF
TGTGCCAGGAATCAACAAGGAACGTCCACTGAAGCTTTCTTT
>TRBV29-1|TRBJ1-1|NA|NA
CSVGYRFHGLNTEAFF
TGCAGCGTTGGTTATAGGTTTCACGGATTGAACACTGAAGCTTTCTTT
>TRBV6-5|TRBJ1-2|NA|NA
CASSYSSAGGLYGYTF
TGTGCCAGCAGTTACTCTTCGGCAGGTGGACTCTATGGCTACACCTTC
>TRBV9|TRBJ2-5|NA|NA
CASSVDFQETQYF
TGTGCCAGCAGCGTAGATTTCCAAGAGACCCAGTACTTC
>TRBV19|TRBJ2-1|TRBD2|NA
CASSKAGAGNEQFF
TGTGCCAGTAGTAAAGCGGGAGCAGGCAATGAGCAGTTCTTC
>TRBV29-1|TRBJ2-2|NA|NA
CSVEAPSRTGELFF
TGCAGCGTTGAAGCCCCGTCCCGGACCGGGGAGCTGTTTTTT
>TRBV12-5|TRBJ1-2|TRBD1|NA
CATSRDSYGYTF
TGTGCGACTAGCCGGGACAGCTATGGCTACACCTTC
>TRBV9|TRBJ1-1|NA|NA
CASSGQGGRHTEAFF
TGTGCCAGCAGCGGCCAGGGAGGGAGGCACACTGAAGCTTTCTTT
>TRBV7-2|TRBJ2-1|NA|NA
CASSLLDYEQFF
TGTGCCAGCAGCCTACTAGATTATGAGCAGTTCTTC
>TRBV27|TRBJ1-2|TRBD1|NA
CASSPSGTGGIYGYTF
TGTGCCAGCAGTCCATCCGGGACAGGGGGCATCTATGGCTACACCTTC
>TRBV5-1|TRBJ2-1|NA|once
CASSLVGGFGGTYNEQFF
TGCGCCAGCAGCTTGGTAGGTGGATTTGGGGGGACCTACAATGAGCAGTTCTTC
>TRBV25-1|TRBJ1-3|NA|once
CASSEPGLGLAGNTIYF
TGTGCCAGCAGTGAACCTGGGCTGGGGCTGGCTGGAAACACCATATATTTT
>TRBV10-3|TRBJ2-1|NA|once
CAISESLYSYNEQFF
TGTGCCATCAGTGAGTCATTATATTCCTACAATGAGCAGTTCTTC
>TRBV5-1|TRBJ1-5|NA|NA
CASSLVGAGDQPQHF
TGCGCCAGCAGCTTGGTGGGGGCAGGCGATCAGCCCCAGCATTTT
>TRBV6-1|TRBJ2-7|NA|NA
CASRVGAAAPGEQYF
TGTGCCAGCAGGGTTGGGGCCGCAGCCCCTGGGGAGCAGTACTTC
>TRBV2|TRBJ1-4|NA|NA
CASTGEKLFF
TGTGCCAGCACTGGAGAAAAACTGTTTTTT
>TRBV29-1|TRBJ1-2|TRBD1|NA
CSATGGASGYTF
TGCAGCGCGACAGGGGGCGCTTCTGGCTACACCTTC
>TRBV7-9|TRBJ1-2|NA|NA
CASSLGAALTNYGYTF
TGTGCCAGCAGCTTAGGGGCAGCCTTAACTAACTATGGCTACACCTTC
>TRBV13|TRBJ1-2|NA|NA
CASSSPPLPAAYGYTF
TGTGCCAGCAGCTCCCCTCCGCTGCCGGCAGCCTATGGCTACACCTTC
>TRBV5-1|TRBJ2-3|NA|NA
CASSLGYTDTQYF
TGCGCCAGCAGCTTGGGATACACAGATACGCAGTATTTT